The subject of this entry is one TCR beta chain. Compared with germline, one end of the junction differs, possibly owing to a read error. This sample is part of a study of T cells in Graves' hyperthyroidism and ophthalmopathy. The CDR3 is made up of 20 amino acids. Germline loops: CDR1 DFQATT, CDR2 SNEGSKA (reference sequence). Amplification of TCR beta CDR3 regions was performed using RNA transcripts as template. First-round RT-PCR targeting the TCR CDR3 was performed with the HTBI primer set. MiXCR was run by TCRdb on the multiplex PCR reads, yielding one entry per CDR3 protein. The table includes more than 600,000 distinct CDR3 sequences, about a sixth detected once.

The receptor was isolated from a man aged 18 to 30 with Graves' hyperthyroidism. The chain recombines TRBV20-1 with TRBJ2-1; the match to TRBD2 covers 11 bases. Sequences were obtained from blood. The CDR3 nucleotides are TGCAGTGCTAGAGATTTATTAGCGGGAGGGCAACGGAGCTCCTACAATGAGCAGTCCTTC. Protein product: CSARDLLAGGQRSSYNEQSF.